One sample yielded the 20 T cell receptor beta chains listed below, sequenced in a study of T cell responses to AZD1222 COVID-19 vaccine. Clones were read by immunoSEQ multiplex PCR, and TCRdb kept only the in-frame ones, dropping some. In the table there are 130,000 to 150,000 clones, about 91% of which are singletons. The sample in question was peripheral blood, obtained on day 0 of AZD1222 vaccination. All receptors come from an adult in good health.

The V call is TRBV6-2 or TRBV6-3, the J call TRBJ1-6, with no clear D. Germline CDR1 is MNHEY and CDR2 is SVGEGT. Trimming shortened V by 1 base and J by 7 bases, and 11 bases separated the two germline ends. This CDR3 contains 15 residues. In DNA form, the CDR3 reads TGTGCCAGCAGTTACTTGACAAGTACGAATTCACCCCTCCACTTT. Protein sequence: CASSYLTSTNSPLHF.

The V gene is TRBV19, the J gene TRBJ2-1, with 9 bases aligning to TRBD1. The CDR3 is 14 residues long. Losses at the gene ends were 4 bases for V and 8 bases for J; bases not matched to a gene: 6. Germline lookup yields CDR1 LNHDA and CDR2 SQIVND (reference sequence). CDR3 nucleotide sequence: TGTGCCAGTAGTACCCAGGACAGGGGCCATGAGCAGTTCTTC. The encoded protein is CASSTQDRGHEQFF.

The chain has TRBV28 and TRBJ2-1; D gene uncertain. Germline V CDR1 and CDR2: MDHEN, SYDVKM. The CDR3 has 12 residues. CDR3 in DNA: TGTTCTCCCTGTGGGCCCTACAATGAGCAGTTCTTC. Its translation: CSPCGPYNEQFF.

J is TRBJ2-7 and V is TRBV5-4, with 7 bases fitting TRBD2. Trimming removed 1 base from V and 3 bases from J; junction bases left unmatched: 7. Germline V gives CDR1 SGHNT, CDR2 YYREEE (reference sequence). This CDR3 has 15 amino acids. CDR3 in amino acids: CASSLSKRDYYEQYF. The CDR3 bases are TGTGCCAGCAGCTTGAGTAAGCGGGACTACTACGAGCAGTACTTC.

V and J are TRBV7-3 and TRBJ1-6; a weak D match, TRBD1 (6 bases). The germline V gene has CDR1 SGHTA and CDR2 FQGTGA. V shed 6 bases and J shed 3 bases, with 12 bases lying between them. The CDR3 is made up of 15 amino acids. The CDR3 reads CASRWGASYNSPLHF. CDR3 bases: TGTGCCAGCAGGTGGGGGGCCAGCTATAATTCACCCCTCCACTTT.

The chain employs TRBV2 and TRBJ1-2, with D possibly TRBD1 on 6 matching bases. The V end lost 6 bases, the J end lost 0 bases, and 17 bases lay between the germline ends. From germline, CDR1 is SNHLY and CDR2 FYNNEI. The CDR3 is 16 residues long. CDR3 in amino acids: CASSLGQQATNYGYTF. In DNA, the CDR3 is TGTGCCAGCAGCCTCGGACAGCAAGCCACTAACTATGGCTACACCTTC.

The rearrangement uses TRBV19 and TRBJ2-7; 8 nucleotides align to TRBD1. Germline CDR1 is LNHDA and CDR2 is SQIVND (reference sequence). V shed 6 bases and J 7 bases; nucleotides not matched to a gene: 11. CDR3 size: 14 residues. CDR3 in DNA: TGTGCCAGTAGCATTTCCGGACAGGGAGGAGAGCAGTACTTC. It specifies CASSISGQGGEQYF.

The V gene is TRBV4-1, the J gene TRBJ1-4; D possibly corresponds to TRBD1 (6 bases). The CDR3 is made up of 16 amino acids. CDR1 and CDR2 (germline): MGHRA, YSYEKL. The germline V and J ends were trimmed by 3 bases and 4 bases, with 15 bases remaining between them. The CDR3 here is CASSHGQGTSNEKLFF. CDR3 nucleotides: TGCGCCAGCAGCCACGGTCAGGGGACGAGTAATGAAAAACTGTTTTTT.

V gene TRBV4-1 combines with J gene TRBJ1-6, with D hard to call. The CDR3 has 15 residues. Germline lookup yields CDR1 MGHRA and CDR2 YSYEKL. The V end was cut by 1 base, the J end by 9 bases, with 13 bases between. The CDR3 is CASSQVIPAGSPLHF. CDR3 nucleotides: TGCGCCAGCAGCCAAGTGATCCCGGCGGGTTCACCCCTCCACTTT.

The rearrangement links TRBV19 to TRBJ2-5; 10 positions agree with TRBD2. The length of the CDR3 is 16 residues. Germline V lookup: CDR1 LNHDA, CDR2 SQIVND (reference sequence). Trimming at V came to 3 bases and at J to 1 base, leaving 5 bases not matched to a gene. CDR3 residues: CASSISVAGGQETQYF. The CDR3 bases are TGTGCCAGTAGTATCAGCGTAGCGGGGGGCCAAGAGACCCAGTACTTC.

V is TRBV6-5 and J is TRBJ1-1; 8 bases match TRBD1. Per germline, CDR1 MNHEY and CDR2 SVGAGI. V was clipped by 5 bases and J by 1 base; unmatched bases: 6. There are 15 residues in the CDR3. For the CDR3, the DNA is TGTGCCAGCAGTACCGTACAGGGGGGGAACACTGAAGCTTTCTTT. The encoded protein is CASSTVQGGNTEAFF.

The chain joins TRBV7-9 to TRBJ2-1; D uncertain. This CDR3 has 12 amino acids. Germline-derived CDR1 and CDR2 are SEHNR and FQNEAQ (reference sequence). Trimming pared 3 bases from V and 15 bases from J, leaving 15 bases between. The CDR3 DNA sequence: TGTGCCAGCAGCTTTGGAAGCGCTGTGGCGTTCTTC. It codes for CASSFGSAVAFF. The whole variable domain, remainder taken from reference TRBV7-9 and TRBJ2-1, is DTGVSQNPRHKITKRGQNVTFRCDPISEHNRLYWYRQTLGQGPEFLTYFQNEAQLEKSRLLSDRFSAERPKGSFSTLEIQRTEQGDSAMYLCASSFGSAVAFFGPGTRLTVL.

This clone has only one observation. The chain links TRBV19 to TRBJ1-2, with 8 bases fitting TRBD1. This CDR3 is built from 16 residues. Germline CDR1 LNHDA, CDR2 SQIVND (reference sequence). J gave up 6 bases and V 4 bases, and 13 bases lay outside the gene matches. The CDR3 DNA is TGTGCCAGTAGTACCCCCGGGACAGGTTTTTATGATGGCTACACCTTC. Residues: CASSTPGTGFYDGYTF.

The V gene is TRBV7-9, the J gene TRBJ2-7, with D maybe TRBD1 (5 bases). The CDR3 has 14 residues. Germline V gene data show CDR1 as SEHNR and CDR2 as FQNEAQ (reference sequence). V lost 3 bases and J 0 bases, leaving 9 bases between the germline ends. CDR3: CASSLAGYSYEQYF. As DNA, the CDR3 is TGTGCCAGCAGCTTGGCAGGGTACTCCTACGAGCAGTACTTC.

The rearrangement links TRBV4-2 to TRBJ2-2, with no clear D. The CDR3 runs to 14 residues. Per germline, CDR1 LGHNA and CDR2 YNFKEQ. The ends were cut back, 6 bases at V and 5 bases at J, with 13 bases in the middle. DNA of the CDR3: TGTGCCAGCAGTGCTATTCTCGAGACCGGGGAGCTGTTTTTT. This encodes CASSAILETGELFF.

This clone is a singleton in its sample. This chain links TRBV15 with TRBJ1-6, with 7 bases identical to TRBD1. Germline CDR1 reads LNHNV; CDR2 reads YYDKDF (reference sequence). The junction had 8 bases not matched to a gene; V was cut back by 1 base and J by 8 bases. The length of the CDR3 is 16 residues. CDR3 sequence reads: CATSRGQGVPYSPLHF. CDR3 DNA sequence: TGTGCCACCAGCAGAGGTCAGGGGGTCCCCTATTCACCCCTCCACTTT.

This clone occurred once. Different DNA sequences within this sample yield the same CDR3. The chain has TRBV5-1 and TRBJ1-1; possible D gene TRBD1, 5 bases. V lost 4 bases to trimming and J lost 3 bases, with 13 bases between them. Germline-derived CDR1 and CDR2 are SGHRS and YFSETQ. There are 14 residues in the CDR3. The CDR3 loop reads CASSLLGGDTEAFF. DNA of the CDR3: TGCGCCAGCAGCCTGCTGGGGGGGGACACTGAAGCTTTCTTT.

The V and J genes are TRBV5-1 and TRBJ2-1; perhaps TRBD2 as D (5 bases). The germline gives CDR1 SGHRS, CDR2 YFSETQ. V lost 4 bases to trimming and J lost 2 bases, with 16 bases between them. The CDR3 has 16 residues. The CDR3 sequence: CASSRETTPTYNEQFF. CDR3 nucleotide sequence: TGCGCCAGCAGCAGGGAGACAACCCCAACCTACAATGAGCAGTTCTTC.

V and J are TRBV19 and TRBJ1-1; D is perhaps TRBD1 (5 bases). CDR3 size: 14 residues. CDR1 and CDR2 (germline): LNHDA, SQIVND (reference sequence). V dropped 6 bases and J dropped 2 bases, with 13 bases sitting between them. For the CDR3, the DNA is TGTGCCAGTAGCGGGTCAGGACAAAACACTGAAGCTTTCTTT. Amino acid sequence: CASSGSGQNTEAFF.

The V gene is TRBV5-1, the J gene TRBJ2-1; D not certain. The CDR3 runs 15 residues. V lost 3 bases and J lost 0, with 10 bases in between. From germline, CDR1 is SGHRS and CDR2 YFSETQ. In DNA form, the CDR3 reads TGCGCCAGCAGCTCCGACCTAGGCTCCTACAATGAGCAGTTCTTC. As protein: CASSSDLGSYNEQFF. The full variable domain, rest sourced from reference TRBV5-1 and TRBJ2-1, is KAGVTQTPRYLIKTRGQQVTLSCSPISGHRSVSWYQQTPGQGLQFLFEYFSETQRNKGNFPGRFSGRQFSNSRSEMNVSTLELGDSALYLCASSSDLGSYNEQFFGPGTRLTVL.